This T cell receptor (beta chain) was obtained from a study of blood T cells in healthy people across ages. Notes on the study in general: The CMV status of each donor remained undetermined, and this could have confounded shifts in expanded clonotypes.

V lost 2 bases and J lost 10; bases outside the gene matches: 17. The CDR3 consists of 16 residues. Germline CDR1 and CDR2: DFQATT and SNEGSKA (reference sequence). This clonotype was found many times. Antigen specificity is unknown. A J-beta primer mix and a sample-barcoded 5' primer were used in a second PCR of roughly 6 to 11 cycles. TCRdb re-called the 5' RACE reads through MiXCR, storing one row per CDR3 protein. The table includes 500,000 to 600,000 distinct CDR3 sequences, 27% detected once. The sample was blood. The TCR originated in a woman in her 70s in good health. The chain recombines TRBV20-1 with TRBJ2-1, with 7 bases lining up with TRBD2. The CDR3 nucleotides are TGCAGTGCTAGACCGGGACTACAGCACGGGCGGAGAGAGCAGTTCTTC. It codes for CSARPGLQHGRREQFF.